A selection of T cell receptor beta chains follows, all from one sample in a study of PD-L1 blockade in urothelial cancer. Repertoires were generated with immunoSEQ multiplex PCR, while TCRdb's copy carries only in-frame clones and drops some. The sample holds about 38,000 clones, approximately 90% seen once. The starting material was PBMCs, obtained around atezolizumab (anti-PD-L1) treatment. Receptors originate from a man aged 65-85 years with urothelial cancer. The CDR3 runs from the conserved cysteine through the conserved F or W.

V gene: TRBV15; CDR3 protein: CATSRATGGLEKLFF
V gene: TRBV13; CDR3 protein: CASSLAGLAGANTGELFF
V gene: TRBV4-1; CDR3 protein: CASSQGHTGGTEAFF
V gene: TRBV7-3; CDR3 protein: CASSRRGGVNTGELFF
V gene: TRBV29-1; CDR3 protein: CSVDWSGGDEKLFF
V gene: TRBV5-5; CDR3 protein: CASSPVASYNEQFF
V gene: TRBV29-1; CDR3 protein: CSVEGTSGRVSEQFF
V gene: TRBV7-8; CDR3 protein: CASSLGLATPKEQYF
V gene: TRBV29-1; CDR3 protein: CSVRYRDRGDGYTF
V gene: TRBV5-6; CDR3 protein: CASSWGQDEDEQFF
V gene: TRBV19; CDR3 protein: CASSSYNTHGYNEKLFF
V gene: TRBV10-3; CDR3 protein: CATRQGAYEQYF
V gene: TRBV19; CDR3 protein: CASSPPRSFQPQHF
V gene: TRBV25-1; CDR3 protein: CASSQSGTGYEQYF
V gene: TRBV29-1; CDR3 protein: CSVESSGYEQYF
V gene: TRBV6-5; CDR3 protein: CASSSGIYYGYTF
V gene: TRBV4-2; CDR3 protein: CASSQRTGATGELFF
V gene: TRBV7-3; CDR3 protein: CASSLYGGASSYNEQFF
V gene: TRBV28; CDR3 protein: CASSSPSPRTEAFF
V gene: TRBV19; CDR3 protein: CASGTFGETQYF
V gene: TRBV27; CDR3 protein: CASSQGVRSNQPQHF
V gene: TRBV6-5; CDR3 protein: CASSPLAGEWYF
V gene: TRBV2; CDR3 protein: CASSPGTGGNQPQHF
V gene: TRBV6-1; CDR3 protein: CASSEWDRRGDTQYF
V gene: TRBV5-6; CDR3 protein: CASSLGTNPSTDTQYF
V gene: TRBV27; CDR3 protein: CASSLAAPTALRVENTIYF
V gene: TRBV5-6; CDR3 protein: CASSSQSGYKLFF
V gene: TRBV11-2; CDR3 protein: CASSQLLSTGELFF
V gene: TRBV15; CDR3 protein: CATSRPLAGGLGGTDTQYF